Listed here is a single TCR beta chain. Combined were second doses at about 4 or about 12 weeks. This entry is derived from a study of T cell responses to AZD1222 COVID-19 vaccine. The data were produced by immunoSEQ multiplex PCR, yet TCRdb's version contains in-frame clones alone and is incomplete. Of roughly 130,000 clones listed, 80% to 95% are singletons. This sequence was found in an adult who received the AZD1222 COVID-19 vaccine. Sample: peripheral blood, taken 28 days after the second AZD1222 dose.

CDR3: CASSLDFLGEGYTF. CDR3 nucleotides: TGTGCCAGCAGCTTGGATTTTTTGGGGGAGGGCTACACCTTC. The chain links TRBV7-2 to TRBJ1-2; TRBD1 is a possible D gene (5 bases). Trimming left V 3 bases short and J 8 bases short, with 16 bases between. In germline, CDR1 is SGHTA, CDR2 FQGNSA. The CDR3 runs to 14 residues.